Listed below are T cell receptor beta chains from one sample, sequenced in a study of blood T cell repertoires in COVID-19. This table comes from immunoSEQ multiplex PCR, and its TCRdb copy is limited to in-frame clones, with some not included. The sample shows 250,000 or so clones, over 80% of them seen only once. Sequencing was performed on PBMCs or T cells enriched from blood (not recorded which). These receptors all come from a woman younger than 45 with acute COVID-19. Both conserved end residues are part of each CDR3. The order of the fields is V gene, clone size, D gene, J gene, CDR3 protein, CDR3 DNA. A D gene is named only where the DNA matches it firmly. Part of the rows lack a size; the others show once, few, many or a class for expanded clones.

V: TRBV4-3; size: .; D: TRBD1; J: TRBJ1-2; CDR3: CASSQDWTGVGGGYTF; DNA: TGCGCCAGCAGCCAAGACTGGACAGGAGTCGGTGGTGGCTACACCTTC
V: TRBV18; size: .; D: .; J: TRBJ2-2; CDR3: CASSPSNTGELFF; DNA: TGTGCCAGCTCACCCTCGAACACCGGGGAGCTGTTTTTT
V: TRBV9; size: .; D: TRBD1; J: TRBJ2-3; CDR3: CASSVLTGGDTQYF; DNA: TGTGCCAGCAGCGTTTTGACAGGGGGAGATACGCAGTATTTT
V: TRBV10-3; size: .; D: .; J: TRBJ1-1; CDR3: CAISSGVLGNTEAFF; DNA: TGTGCCATCAGTTCAGGGGTACTTGGGAACACTGAAGCTTTCTTT
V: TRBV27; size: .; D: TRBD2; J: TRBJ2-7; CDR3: CASSGGRDYYEQYF; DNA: TGTGCCAGCTCTGGGGGTAGGGACTACTACGAGCAGTACTTC
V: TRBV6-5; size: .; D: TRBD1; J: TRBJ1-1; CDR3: CASSTGTDEAFF; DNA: TGTGCCAGCAGTACCGGGACAGACGAAGCTTTCTTT
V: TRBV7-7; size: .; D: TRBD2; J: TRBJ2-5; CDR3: CASSPGLAGVQETQYF; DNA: TGTGCCAGCAGCCCGGGACTAGCGGGAGTTCAAGAGACCCAGTACTTC
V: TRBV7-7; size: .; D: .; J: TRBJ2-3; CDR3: CASSLSGAPDTQYF; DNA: TGTGCCAGCAGCTTATCTGGGGCCCCAGATACGCAGTATTTT
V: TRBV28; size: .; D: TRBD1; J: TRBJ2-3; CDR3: CASSPGQGRRGTDTQYF; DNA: TGTGCCAGCAGCCCCGGACAGGGGCGTCGGGGCACAGATACGCAGTATTTT
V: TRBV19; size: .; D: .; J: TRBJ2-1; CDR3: CASSHRGGIYNEQFF; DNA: TGTGCCAGTAGTCACCGGGGCGGGATCTACAATGAGCAGTTCTTC
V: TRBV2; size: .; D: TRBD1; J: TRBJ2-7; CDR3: CASGKGQGIYEQYF; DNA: TGTGCCAGTGGAAAGGGACAGGGGATATACGAGCAGTACTTC
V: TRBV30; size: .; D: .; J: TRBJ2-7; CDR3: CAWSVHRRAYEQYF; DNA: TGTGCCTGGAGTGTACATCGGCGGGCTTACGAGCAGTACTTC
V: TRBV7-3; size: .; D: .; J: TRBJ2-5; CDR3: CASSASGQGLETQYF; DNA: TGTGCCAGCAGCGCCTCCGGGCAGGGCTTGGAGACCCAGTACTTC
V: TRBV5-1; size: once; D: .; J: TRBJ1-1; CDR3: CASSLDRPNTEAFF; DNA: TGCGCCAGCAGCTTGGACAGGCCGAACACTGAAGCTTTCTTT
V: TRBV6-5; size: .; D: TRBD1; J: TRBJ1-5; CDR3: CASSHSRGSNQPQHF; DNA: TGTGCCAGCAGCCACTCCAGGGGGTCTAATCAGCCCCAGCATTTT
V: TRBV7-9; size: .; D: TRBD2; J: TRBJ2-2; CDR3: CASSLSHASGATGELFF; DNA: TGTGCCAGCAGCTTAAGTCACGCTAGCGGGGCCACCGGGGAGCTGTTTTTT
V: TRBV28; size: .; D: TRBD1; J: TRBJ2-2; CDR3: CASSSTGDPTGELFF; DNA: TGTGCCAGCAGCAGCACAGGGGACCCCACCGGGGAGCTGTTTTTT
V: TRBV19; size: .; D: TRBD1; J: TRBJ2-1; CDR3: CASSTTGYNEQFF; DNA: TGTGCCAGTAGTACGACAGGGTACAATGAGCAGTTCTTC
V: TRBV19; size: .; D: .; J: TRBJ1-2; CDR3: CASSMGPDTNYGYTF; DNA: TGTGCCAGTAGTATGGGGCCGGACACTAACTATGGCTACACCTTC
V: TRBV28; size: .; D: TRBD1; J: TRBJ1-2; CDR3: CASSTGDSVSYGYTF; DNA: TGTGCCAGCAGCACGGGGGACAGCGTCTCCTATGGCTACACCTTC
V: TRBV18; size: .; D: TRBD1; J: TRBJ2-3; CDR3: CASSPGQGATDTQYF; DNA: TGTGCCAGCTCACCGGGACAGGGGGCAACAGATACGCAGTATTTT
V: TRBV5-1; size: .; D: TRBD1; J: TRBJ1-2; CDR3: CASSQGQGVFAYTF; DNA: TGCGCCAGCAGCCAAGGACAGGGGGTCTTCGCCTACACCTTC
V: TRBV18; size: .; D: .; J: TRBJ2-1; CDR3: CASSPPPSNEQFF; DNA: TGTGCCAGCTCACCACCTCCCTCCAATGAGCAGTTCTTC
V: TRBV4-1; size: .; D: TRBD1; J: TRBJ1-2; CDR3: CASSPTPGQGARGYTF; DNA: TGCGCCAGCAGCCCCACCCCGGGACAGGGGGCGCGTGGCTACACCTTC